Presented here are 14 T cell receptor beta chains from one specimen sequenced in a study of cytomegalovirus exposure and HLA in healthy donors. PCR primers comprised 60 Vbeta and 13 Jbeta primers. This table comes from immunoSEQ multiplex PCR, and its TCRdb copy is limited to in-frame clones, with some not included. The data contain about 83,000 clones, around 81% of them singletons. Sequencing input: PBMCs. These receptors all come from a man between 18 and 35 years old in good health and CMV-seropositive.

The V call is TRBV11-2, the J call TRBJ1-2; 8 bases agree with TRBD1. V shed 4 bases and J 0 bases; nucleotides not matched to a gene: 4. From germline, CDR1 is SGHAT and CDR2 FQNNGV. The CDR3 covers 15 residues. This CDR3 reads CASSSTGGTNYGYTF. CDR3 coding DNA: TGTGCCAGCAGCTCAACAGGGGGGACTAACTATGGCTACACCTTC.

The chain has TRBV2 and TRBJ1-5, with TRBD1 as a possible D gene (6 bases). The CDR3 is 16 amino acids. Per the germline V gene, CDR1 is SNHLY and CDR2 is FYNNEI. Trimming pared 4 bases from V and 0 bases from J, leaving 13 bases between. CDR3 sequence reads: CASSAIGQTSNQPQHF. Here the CDR3 DNA reads TGTGCCAGCAGTGCCATCGGACAGACTAGCAATCAGCCCCAGCATTTT.

This clone was counted between two and nine times. The chain recombines TRBV7-9 with TRBJ1-4; TRBD1 might be the D (6 bases). The germline V and J ends were trimmed by 0 bases and 5 bases, with 7 bases remaining between them. Per germline, CDR1 SEHNR and CDR2 FQNEAQ (reference sequence). The CDR3 length is 14 residues. The CDR3 sequence is CASSLAQGNEKLFF. The DNA of the CDR3 is TGTGCCAGCAGCTTAGCGCAGGGGAATGAAAAACTGTTTTTT.

This clone was detected only a few times. The chain joins TRBV6-1 to TRBJ1-1; D remains unclear. This CDR3 contains 14 residues. Trimming removed 7 bases from V and 0 bases from J, with 12 bases in between. Germline-derived CDR1 and CDR2 are MNHNS and SASEGT. The CDR3 DNA reads as TGTGCCAGCAAGGACTGGGGTTTGAACACTGAAGCTTTCTTT. It codes for CASKDWGLNTEAFF.

V gene TRBV9 combines with J gene TRBJ2-1; 10 bases align to TRBD2. This CDR3 region has 13 residues. The junction had 1 base not matched to a gene; V was cut back by 0 bases and J by 10 bases. CDR1 and CDR2 (germline): SGDLS, YYNGEE. CDR3 DNA: TGTGCCAGCAGCGTAGGAGCGGGAGGGGAGCAGTTCTTC. Translated: CASSVGAGGEQFF.

J is TRBJ2-1 and V is TRBV11-3, with D perhaps matching TRBD1 (5 bases). CDR1 is SGHNT, CDR2 YENEEA, per germline. The V end lost 2 bases, the J end lost 10 bases, and 12 bases lay between the germline ends. This CDR3 is 13 amino acids long. The CDR3 nucleotides read TGTGCCAGCAGCTTATTCGACAGTCGGGAGCAGTTCTTC. This sequence encodes CASSLFDSREQFF.

A single count supports this clone. The chain combines TRBV27 with TRBJ1-2, with D maybe TRBD1 (6 bases). Trimming stripped 0 bases from V and 5 bases from J, with 13 bases between. CDR1 and CDR2 from the germline V gene are MNHEY and SMNVEV (reference sequence). This CDR3 is 15 amino acids long. CDR3 bases: TGTGCCAGCAGTTTATCCTCGGACAGAGGGTATGGCTACACCTTC. It yields the protein CASSLSSDRGYGYTF.

The J gene is TRBJ2-7, the V gene TRBV29-1; 9 bases are shared with TRBD2. The CDR3 is 15 amino acids. V was clipped by 4 bases and J by 2 bases; unmatched bases: 9. CDR1 SQVTM and CDR2 ANQGSEA come from the germline V gene. The CDR3 DNA sequence: TGCAGCGTTGCTCCTTCCCCTAGCGGGGCCTACGAGCAGTACTTC. Residues: CSVAPSPSGAYEQYF.

The sample holds one count of this clone. This chain uses TRBV5-1 with TRBJ2-7, with D tentatively TRBD2 (6 bases). Germline-derived CDR1 and CDR2 are SGHRS and YFSETQ. V lost 9 bases and J 3 bases, leaving 16 bases between the germline ends. CDR3 length equals 13 residues. The CDR3 here is CATAPGLGYEQYF. CDR3 DNA sequence: TGCGCCACCGCGCCGGGACTTGGCTACGAGCAGTACTTC.

The J gene is TRBJ2-2, the V gene TRBV13; a possible D gene is TRBD1 (6 bases). CDR1 and CDR2 from the germline V gene are PRHDT and FYEKMQ (reference sequence). The CDR3 has 19 residues. V was trimmed by 8 bases and J by 1 base, leaving 26 bases between them. The CDR3 nucleotides are TGTGCCAGCTCAACTTTCGGCATTGGGGCAGGGGTGAACACCGGGGAGCTGTTTTTT. Protein: CASSTFGIGAGVNTGELFF.

V usage is TRBV7-6 and J usage is TRBJ1-5, with 8 bases aligning to TRBD1. This CDR3 has 13 amino acids. V shed 1 base and J 11 bases; nucleotides not matched to a gene: 4. Germline assignment: CDR1 SGHVS and CDR2 FNYEAQ. CDR3 region: CASSLGQGRAQHF. The CDR3 DNA sequence: TGTGCCAGCAGCTTAGGACAGGGGAGGGCCCAGCATTTT.

This chain uses TRBV9 with TRBJ2-3, with D perhaps TRBD2 (6 bases). Germline values: CDR1 SGDLS, CDR2 YYNGEE. V lost 3 bases, J lost 2 bases, and 10 bases lay in between. CDR3 length equals 14 residues. CDR3 in DNA: TGTGCCAGCAGCGCGACTAGGTCCACAGATACGCAGTATTTT. Translation gives CASSATRSTDTQYF. The full variable domain, with the rest looked up from reference TRBV9 and TRBJ2-3, is DSGVTQTPKHLITATGQRVTLRCSPRSGDLSVYWYQQSLDQGLQFLIQYYNGEERAKGNILERFSAQQFPDLHSELNLSSLELGDSALYFCASSATRSTDTQYFGPGTRLTVL.

This clone has more than one count but fewer than ten. The V and J genes are TRBV4-1 and TRBJ2-7; TRBD1 aligns across 11 bases. CDR3 length equals 14 residues. V shed 5 bases and J 3 bases; nucleotides not matched to a gene: 3. The V gene's germline CDR1 is MGHRA and CDR2 YSYEKL. In DNA, the CDR3 is TGCGCCAGCAGCTGGGACAGGGGGGACTACGAGCAGTACTTC. It encodes CASSWDRGDYEQYF.

The chain couples TRBV4-1 to TRBJ2-3; no reliable D call. This CDR3 spans 15 amino acids. V lost 1 base and J 3 bases, leaving 11 bases between the germline ends. Germline V gives CDR1 MGHRA, CDR2 YSYEKL. The CDR3 DNA reads TGCGCCAGCAGCCAAGGTCAGGCCAGGACAGATACGCAGTATTTT. Amino acids: CASSQGQARTDTQYF.